Listed below are T cell receptor beta chains from one sample, sequenced in a study of blood T cells in healthy people across ages. From the 5' RACE reads, TCRdb called clonotypes with MiXCR, one entry per CDR3 protein. The profile shows more than 1,000,000 distinct CDR3 sequences, roughly 24% of them singletons. The same sample was also studied in work on T cells of mothers and their children.

Sample: blood. These receptors all stem from a girl under 10 years old in good health. CDR3s include the opening cysteine and the closing phenylalanine or tryptophan. Each record gives: V gene, J gene, clone size, D gene, CDR3 protein, CDR3 DNA. D genes are given only for firm matches. The size entry is marked missing in some rows and otherwise reads once, few, many or a size class.

TRBV5-1	TRBJ2-1	NA	TRBD2	CASSLSAGLAVNEQFF	TGCGCCAGCAGCTTGTCCGCGGGACTAGCCGTGAATGAGCAGTTCTTC
TRBV28	TRBJ2-5	NA	NA	CASSPYQVQETQYF	TGTGCCAGCAGTCCCTATCAGGTCCAAGAGACCCAGTACTTC
TRBV20-1	TRBJ1-1	NA	NA	CSALVNTEAFF	TGCAGTGCTCTGGTGAACACTGAAGCTTTCTTT
TRBV4-1	TRBJ1-2	NA	NA	CANSQENNYGYTF	TGCGCCAACAGCCAAGAGAACAACTATGGCTACACCTTC
TRBV10-2	TRBJ2-5	NA	NA	CASSPDWRVETQYF	TGCGCCAGCAGCCCGGACTGGAGGGTAGAGACCCAGTACTTC
TRBV12-3/TRBV12-4	TRBJ1-1	NA	NA	CASNLGRYTEAFF	TGTGCCAGCAACTTGGGACGGTACACTGAAGCTTTCTTT
TRBV3-1	TRBJ2-5	NA	NA	CASSVDGGNGETQYF	TGTGCCAGCAGCGTCGATGGGGGAAACGGAGAGACCCAGTACTTC
TRBV5-1	TRBJ2-1	NA	TRBD1	CASKDRGTYNEQFF	TGCGCCAGCAAGGACAGGGGGACGTACAATGAGCAGTTCTTC
TRBV2	TRBJ2-7	once	TRBD2	CASTGLVIEQYF	TGTGCCAGCACGGGACTAGTTATCGAGCAGTACTTC
TRBV20-1	TRBJ2-1	NA	TRBD2	CSATGTSRNEQFF	TGCAGTGCTACCGGGACTAGCAGGAATGAGCAGTTCTTC
TRBV6-5	TRBJ2-7	NA	TRBD1	CASSSYPDRVNEQYF	TGTGCCAGCAGCTCTTATCCGGACAGGGTTAACGAGCAGTACTTC
TRBV27	TRBJ1-4	NA	NA	CASNTVGSNEKLFF	TGTGCCAGCAATACAGTGGGCAGTAATGAGAAACTGTTTTTT
TRBV25-1	TRBJ1-6	NA	TRBD1	CASSEETGSSPLHF	TGTGCCAGCAGTGAAGAGACAGGGAGTTCACCCCTCCACTTT
TRBV6-2/TRBV6-3	TRBJ1-6	few	NA	CASGDLVGVGNSPLHF	TGTGCCAGCGGAGACCTTGTGGGAGTTGGGAATTCACCCCTCCACTTT
TRBV6-2/TRBV6-3	TRBJ2-4	few	NA	CASSLDSSQVAKNIQYF	TGTGCCAGCAGTTTGGACAGCTCTCAAGTAGCCAAAAACATTCAGTACTTC
TRBV7-9	TRBJ2-5	few	TRBD2	CASSTTSGSQEETQYF	TGTGCCAGCAGCACTACTAGCGGGAGCCAAGAAGAGACCCAGTACTTC
TRBV20-1	TRBJ2-1	NA	NA	CSANDEQFF	TGCAGTGCTAACGATGAGCAGTTCTTC
TRBV6-1	TRBJ2-1	NA	TRBD2	CASSDTSGWASYNEQFF	TGTGCCAGCAGTGATACTAGCGGTTGGGCCTCCTACAATGAGCAGTTCTTC
TRBV6-2/TRBV6-3	TRBJ1-1	few	TRBD1	CASSLAEGASTEAFF	TGTGCCAGCAGTTTAGCCGAGGGGGCAAGCACTGAAGCTTTCTTT
TRBV7-6	TRBJ2-1	few	NA	CASSLGTSGLDNEQFF	TGTGCCAGCAGCTTAGGAACTTCCGGATTGGACAATGAGCAGTTCTTC
TRBV5-1	TRBJ2-7	few	TRBD2	CASSSLAGVEEQYF	TGCGCCAGCAGCTCCCTAGCGGGAGTAGAAGAGCAGTACTTC
TRBV27	TRBJ2-5	NA	NA	CASSTLPGLNMQETQYF	TGTGCCAGCAGTACACTCCCGGGACTGAATATGCAAGAGACCCAGTACTTC
TRBV29-1	TRBJ2-5	NA	NA	CSVEQEETQYF	TGCAGCGTCGAGCAAGAAGAGACCCAGTACTTC
TRBV28	TRBJ2-1	once	NA	CASSSSGLLYNEQFF	TGTGCCAGCAGCTCGAGCGGCCTCCTATACAATGAGCAGTTCTTC
TRBV10-3	TRBJ1-2	NA	NA	CAINRDGYTF	TGTGCCATTAACAGGGACGGCTACACCTTC
TRBV12-3/TRBV12-4	TRBJ2-1	few	NA	CASSLKGEQFF	TGTGCCAGCAGTTTAAAGGGTGAGCAGTTCTTC
TRBV9	TRBJ2-7	once	NA	CASSVYGGRDYEQYF	TGTGCCAGCAGCGTTTATGGGGGACGAGACTACGAGCAGTACTTC
TRBV10-2	TRBJ1-4	NA	TRBD1	CASSGDSQNEKLFF	TGCGCCAGCAGCGGGGACAGTCAGAATGAAAAACTGTTTTTT
TRBV7-9	TRBJ2-1	few	NA	CASSSSGGIGEQFF	TGTGCCAGCAGCTCCTCCGGTGGGATAGGGGAGCAGTTCTTC
TRBV5-6	TRBJ2-7	NA	TRBD2	CASSPGLATYEQYF	TGTGCCAGCAGCCCGGGACTAGCAACCTACGAGCAGTACTTC
TRBV29-1	TRBJ2-3	few	NA	CSTWTSTDTQYF	TGCAGCACTTGGACTAGCACAGATACGCAGTATTTT
TRBV20-1	TRBJ2-7	NA	NA	CSAAGTVNYEQYF	TGCAGTGCTGCGGGGACAGTTAATTACGAGCAGTACTTC
TRBV3-1	TRBJ2-1	few	NA	CASSQELASLYEQFF	TGTGCCAGCAGCCAAGAGTTGGCTAGTTTATATGAGCAGTTCTTC
TRBV29-1	TRBJ1-2	NA	NA	CSVEGKFGYTF	TGCAGCGTTGAAGGGAAATTTGGCTACACCTTC
TRBV13	TRBJ2-5	few	TRBD2	CASSFFGSGTPKRTQYF	TGTGCCAGCAGCTTTTTTGGTAGCGGGACACCCAAGAGAACCCAGTACTTC
TRBV11-2	TRBJ1-3	NA	NA	CASSLGWQTSGNTIYF	TGTGCCAGCAGCCTAGGGTGGCAGACCTCTGGAAACACCATATATTTT
TRBV11-1	TRBJ1-6	few	NA	CASSSVTGSPLHF	TGTGCCAGCAGCTCAGTAACCGGCTCACCCCTCCACTTT
TRBV20-1	TRBJ2-5	few	NA	CSASTGETQYF	TGCAGCGCGTCGACAGGAGAGACCCAGTACTTC
TRBV6-2/TRBV6-3	TRBJ2-1	few	NA	CASIQDSYNEQFF	TGTGCCAGCATTCAGGACAGCTACAATGAGCAGTTCTTC
TRBV3-1	TRBJ1-1	NA	NA	CASSQVSVGEAFF	TGTGCCAGCAGCCAGGTGTCAGTGGGTGAAGCTTTCTTT
TRBV20-1	TRBJ2-7	NA	NA	CSARDSAGSPYEQYF	TGCAGTGCTAGAGATTCGGCGGGATCTCCCTACGAGCAGTACTTC
TRBV20-1	TRBJ1-1	few	NA	CSALGGMNTEAFF	TGCAGTGCCCTGGGGGGGATGAACACTGAAGCTTTCTTT
TRBV20-1	TRBJ2-5	many	TRBD2	CSAEDGRNEETQYF	TGCAGTGCTGAGGACGGGAGGAACGAAGAGACCCAGTACTTC
TRBV28	TRBJ2-5	NA	TRBD2	CAAFGGVPETQYF	TGTGCCGCCTTCGGGGGGGTCCCGGAAACCCAGTACTTC
TRBV29-1	TRBJ1-4	NA	TRBD1	CSVQQGDREKLFF	TGCAGCGTCCAACAGGGGGACCGTGAAAAACTGTTTTTT
TRBV18	TRBJ2-5	NA	NA	CASSPGGWETQYF	TGTGCCAGCTCACCGGGAGGTTGGGAGACCCAGTACTTC
TRBV20-1	TRBJ1-6	NA	NA	CSASETAGVYNSPLHF	TGCAGTGCTAGTGAGACAGCCGGAGTATATAATTCACCCCTCCACTTT
TRBV28	TRBJ1-4	NA	NA	CASSPPTTNEKLFF	TGTGCCAGCAGTCCCCCAACAACTAATGAAAAACTGTTTTTT
TRBV6-2/TRBV6-3	TRBJ2-1	NA	TRBD1	CASSLGESGGNEQFF	TGTGCCAGCAGTTTAGGGGAATCAGGGGGCAACGAGCAGTTCTTC